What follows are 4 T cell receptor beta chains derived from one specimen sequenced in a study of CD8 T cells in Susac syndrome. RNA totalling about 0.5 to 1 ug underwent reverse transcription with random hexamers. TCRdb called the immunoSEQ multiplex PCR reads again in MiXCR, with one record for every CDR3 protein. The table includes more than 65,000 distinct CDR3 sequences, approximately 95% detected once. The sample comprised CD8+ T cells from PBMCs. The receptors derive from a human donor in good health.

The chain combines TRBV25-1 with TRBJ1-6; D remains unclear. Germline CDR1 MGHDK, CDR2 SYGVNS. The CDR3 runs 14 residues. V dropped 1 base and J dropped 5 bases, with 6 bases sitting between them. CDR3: CASSEWQDNSPLHF. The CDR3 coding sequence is TGTGCCAGCAGTGAATGGCAAGATAATTCACCCCTCCACTTT.

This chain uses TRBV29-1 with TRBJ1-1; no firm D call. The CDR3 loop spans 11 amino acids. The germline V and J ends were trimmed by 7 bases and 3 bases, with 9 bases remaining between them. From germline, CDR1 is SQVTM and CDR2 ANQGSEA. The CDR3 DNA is TGCAGCGACGGTCTTTACACTGAAGCTTTCTTT. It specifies CSDGLYTEAFF.

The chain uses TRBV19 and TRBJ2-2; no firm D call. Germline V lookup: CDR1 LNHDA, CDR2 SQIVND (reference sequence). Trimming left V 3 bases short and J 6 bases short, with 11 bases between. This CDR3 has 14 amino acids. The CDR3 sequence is CASSIVSASGELFF. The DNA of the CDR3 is TGTGCCAGTAGTATCGTCAGTGCCTCCGGGGAGCTGTTTTTT.

The CDR3: CASSRRADTDTQYF. Here the CDR3 DNA reads TGCGCCAGCTCTCGACGGGCCGACACAGATACGCAGTATTTT. The chain recombines TRBV5-1 with TRBJ2-3; D not certain. The CDR3 is made up of 14 amino acids. CDR1 is SGHRS, CDR2 YFSETQ, per germline. The V end lost 7 bases, the J end lost 2 bases, and 14 bases lay between the germline ends.